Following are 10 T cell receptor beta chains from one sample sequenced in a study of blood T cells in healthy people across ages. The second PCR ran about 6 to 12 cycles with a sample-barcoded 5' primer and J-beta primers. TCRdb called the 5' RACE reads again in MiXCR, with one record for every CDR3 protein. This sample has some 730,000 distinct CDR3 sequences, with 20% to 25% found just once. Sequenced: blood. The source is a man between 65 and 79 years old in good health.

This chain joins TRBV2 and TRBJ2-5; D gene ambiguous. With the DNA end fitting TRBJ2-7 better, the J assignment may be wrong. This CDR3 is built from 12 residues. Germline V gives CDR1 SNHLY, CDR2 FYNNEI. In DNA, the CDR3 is TGTGCCAGCAGTGAAGACGGGCCCGAGCAGTACTTC. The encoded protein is CASSEDGPEQYF.

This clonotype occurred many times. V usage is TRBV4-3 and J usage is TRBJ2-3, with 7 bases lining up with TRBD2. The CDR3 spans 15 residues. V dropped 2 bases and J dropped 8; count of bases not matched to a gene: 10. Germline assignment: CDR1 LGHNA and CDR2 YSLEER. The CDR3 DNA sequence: TGCGCCAGCAGCCAACGGGGGGAGCGGGGAAGTACGCAGTATTTT. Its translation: CASSQRGERGSTQYF.

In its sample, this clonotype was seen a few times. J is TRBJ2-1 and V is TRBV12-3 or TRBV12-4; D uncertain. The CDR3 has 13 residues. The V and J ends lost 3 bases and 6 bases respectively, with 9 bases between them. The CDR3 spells CASSFYSVNEQFF. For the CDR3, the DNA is TGTGCCAGCAGTTTTTATTCGGTCAATGAGCAGTTCTTC.

The CDR3 DNA reads TGCGCCAGCCATCCCTCAGTCCAAGAGACCCAGTACTTC. Translating gives CASHPSVQETQYF. The chain joins TRBV5-1 to TRBJ2-5; D remains ambiguous. Germline lookup yields CDR1 SGHRS and CDR2 YFSETQ. Between the trimmed V and J ends, which lost 7 bases and 1 base, there was a span of 11 bases. The CDR3 is 13 residues long.

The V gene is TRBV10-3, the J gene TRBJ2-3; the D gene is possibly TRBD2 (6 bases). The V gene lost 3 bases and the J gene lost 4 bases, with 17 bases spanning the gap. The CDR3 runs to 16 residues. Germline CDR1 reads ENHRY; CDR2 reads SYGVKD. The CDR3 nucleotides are TGTGCCATCAGTGATACGGGACTCCCCGAAGCAGATACGCAGTATTTT. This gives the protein CAISDTGLPEADTQYF.

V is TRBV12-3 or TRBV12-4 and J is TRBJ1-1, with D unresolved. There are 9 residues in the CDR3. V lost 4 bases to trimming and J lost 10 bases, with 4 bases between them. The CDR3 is CASSSPAFF. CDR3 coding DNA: TGTGCCAGCAGTTCCCCAGCTTTCTTT.

The CDR3 protein is CASSLGLASAYGYTF. The CDR3 nucleotides read TGTGCCAGCAGCTTAGGTCTCGCCAGTGCCTATGGCTACACCTTC. This chain uses TRBV7-2 with TRBJ1-2; D not certain. Germline V lookup: CDR1 SGHTA, CDR2 FQGNSA. The CDR3 extends over 15 amino acids. The V end was cut by 1 base, the J end by 4 bases, with 13 bases between.

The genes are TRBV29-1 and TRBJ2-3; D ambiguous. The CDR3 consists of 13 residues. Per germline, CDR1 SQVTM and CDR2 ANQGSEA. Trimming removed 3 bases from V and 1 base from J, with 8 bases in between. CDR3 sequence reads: CSVDGWGTDTQYF. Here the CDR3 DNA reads TGCAGCGTTGATGGATGGGGCACAGATACGCAGTATTTT.

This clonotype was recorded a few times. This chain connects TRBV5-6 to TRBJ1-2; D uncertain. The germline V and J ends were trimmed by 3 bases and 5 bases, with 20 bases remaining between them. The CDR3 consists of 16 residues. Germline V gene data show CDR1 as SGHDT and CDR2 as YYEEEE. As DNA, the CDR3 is TGTGCCAGCAGCTCTTACCGGGCCGATAATCGGTATGGCTACACCTTC. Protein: CASSSYRADNRYGYTF. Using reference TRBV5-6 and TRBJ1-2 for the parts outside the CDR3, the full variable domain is DAGVTQSPTHLIKTRGQQVTLRCSPKSGHDTVSWYQQALGQGPQFIFQYYEEEERQRGNFPDRFSGHQFPNYSSELNVNALLLGDSALYLCASSSYRADNRYGYTFGSGTRLTVV.

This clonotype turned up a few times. CDR3 amino acids: CSATNNFLNTEAFF. The CDR3 nucleotides read TGCAGTGCTACCAACAATTTTTTGAACACTGAAGCTTTCTTT. The J gene is TRBJ1-1, the V gene TRBV20-1; D gene uncertain. CDR3 length equals 14 residues. The germline V and J ends were trimmed by 4 bases and 0 bases, with 12 bases remaining between them. The V gene's germline CDR1 is DFQATT and CDR2 SNEGSKA (reference sequence).